This record concerns one TCR beta chain sequence. Its cognate antigen is unknown. The data were taken from a study of graft-versus-host responses after intestinal transplantation. Study at large: For approximately 3 years after anti-thymocyte globulin induction, all recipients took tacrolimus and steroids.

The method was immunoSEQ multiplex PCR; TCRdb's version includes in-frame clones alone and lacks a portion of them. The sample has approximately 86,000 clones, around 90% seen once. The V gene's germline CDR1 is SEHNR and CDR2 FQNEAQ (reference sequence). V gave up 4 bases and J gave up 4 bases, with 7 bases separating them. This CDR3 is built from 13 residues. The source is a human donor who was the organ donor for an intestinal transplant. The sequencing here drew on unstimulated CD8+ T cells sorted from spleen or lymph node cells, taken before transplant. The chain uses TRBV7-9 and TRBJ2-2, with D unresolved. The CDR3 loop is CASSSGTTGELFF. The CDR3 DNA reads TGTGCCAGCAGCTCAGGCACCACCGGGGAGCTGTTTTTT.